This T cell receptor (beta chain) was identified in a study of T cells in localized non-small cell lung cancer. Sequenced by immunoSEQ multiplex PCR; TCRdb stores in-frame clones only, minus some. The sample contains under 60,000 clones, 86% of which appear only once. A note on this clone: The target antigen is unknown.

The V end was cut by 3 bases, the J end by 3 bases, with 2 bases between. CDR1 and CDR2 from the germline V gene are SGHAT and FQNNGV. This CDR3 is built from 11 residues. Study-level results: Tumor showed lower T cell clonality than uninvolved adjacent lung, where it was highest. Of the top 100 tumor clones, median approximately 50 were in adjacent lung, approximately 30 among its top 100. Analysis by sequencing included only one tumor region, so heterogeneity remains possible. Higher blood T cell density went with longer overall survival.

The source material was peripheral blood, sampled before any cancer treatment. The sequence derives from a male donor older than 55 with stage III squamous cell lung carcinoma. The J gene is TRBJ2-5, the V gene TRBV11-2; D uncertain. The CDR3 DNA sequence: TGTGCCAGCAGCTTCGAAGAGACCCAGTACTTC. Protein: CASSFEETQYF.